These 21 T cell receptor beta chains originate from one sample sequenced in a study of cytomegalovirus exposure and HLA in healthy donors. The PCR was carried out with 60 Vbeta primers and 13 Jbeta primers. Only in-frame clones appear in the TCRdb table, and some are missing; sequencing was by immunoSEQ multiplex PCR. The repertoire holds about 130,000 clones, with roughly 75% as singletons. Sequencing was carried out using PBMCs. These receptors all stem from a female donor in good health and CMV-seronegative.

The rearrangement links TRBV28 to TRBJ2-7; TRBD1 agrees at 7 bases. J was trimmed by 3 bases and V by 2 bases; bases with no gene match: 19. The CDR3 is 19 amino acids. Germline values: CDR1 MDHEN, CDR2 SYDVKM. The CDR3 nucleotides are TGTGCCAGCAGTTTAAGACCACCCGCGACAGGGAAAAAGAGCTACGAGCAGTACTTC. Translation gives CASSLRPPATGKKSYEQYF.

DNA of the CDR3: TGTGCCAGCAGCTTAATGGGGAGAGGCTACACCTTC. Translation gives CASSLMGRGYTF. J is TRBJ1-2 and V is TRBV7-8; D remains ambiguous. The CDR3 has 12 amino acids. Between the trimmed V and J ends, which lost 2 bases and 8 bases, there was a span of 9 bases. The germline gives CDR1 SGHVS, CDR2 FQNEAQ.

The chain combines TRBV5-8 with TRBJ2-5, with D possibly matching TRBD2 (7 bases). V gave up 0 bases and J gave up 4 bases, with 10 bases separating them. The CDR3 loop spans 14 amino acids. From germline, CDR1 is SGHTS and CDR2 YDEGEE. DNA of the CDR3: TGTGCCAGCAGCTTGGGGGGGGGCGGAGAGACCCAGTACTTC. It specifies CASSLGGGGETQYF.

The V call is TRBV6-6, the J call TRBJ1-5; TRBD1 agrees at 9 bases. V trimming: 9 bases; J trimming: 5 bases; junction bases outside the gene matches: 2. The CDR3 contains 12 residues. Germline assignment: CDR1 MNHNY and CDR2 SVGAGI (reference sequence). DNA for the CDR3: TGTGCCAGTACAGGGGGCGATCAGCCCCAGCATTTT. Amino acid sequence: CASTGGDQPQHF.

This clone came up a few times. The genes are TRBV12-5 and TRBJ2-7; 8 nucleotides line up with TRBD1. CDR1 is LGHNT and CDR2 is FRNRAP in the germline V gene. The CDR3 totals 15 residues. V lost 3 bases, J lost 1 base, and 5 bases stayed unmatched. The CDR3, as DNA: TGTGCTAGTGGTTTCATCCGGGACAGGTCCTACGAGCAGTACTTC. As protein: CASGFIRDRSYEQYF. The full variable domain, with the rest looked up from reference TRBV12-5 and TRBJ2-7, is DARVTQTPRHKVTEMGQEVTMRCQPILGHNTVFWYRQTMMQGLELLAYFRNRAPLDDSGMPKDRFSAEMPDATLATLKIQPSEPRDSAVYFCASGFIRDRSYEQYFGPGTRLTVT.

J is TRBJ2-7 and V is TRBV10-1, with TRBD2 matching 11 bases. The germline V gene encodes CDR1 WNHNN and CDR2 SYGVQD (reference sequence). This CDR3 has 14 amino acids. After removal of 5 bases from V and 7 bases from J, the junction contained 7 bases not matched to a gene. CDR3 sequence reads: CASSTSGSSEEQYF. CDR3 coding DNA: TGCGCCAGCAGTACTAGCGGGAGTTCAGAAGAGCAGTACTTC.

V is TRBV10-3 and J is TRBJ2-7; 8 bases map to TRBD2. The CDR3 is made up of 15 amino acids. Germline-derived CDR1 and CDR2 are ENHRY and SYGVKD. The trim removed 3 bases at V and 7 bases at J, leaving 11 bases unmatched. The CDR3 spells CAISDVPGLGVEQYF. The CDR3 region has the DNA TGTGCCATCAGTGACGTCCCGGGACTAGGGGTGGAGCAGTACTTC.

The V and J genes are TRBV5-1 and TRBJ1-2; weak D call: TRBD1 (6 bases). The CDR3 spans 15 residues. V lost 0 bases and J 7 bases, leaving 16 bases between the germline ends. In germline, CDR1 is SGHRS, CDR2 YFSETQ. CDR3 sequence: CASSLAVGRGGGYTF. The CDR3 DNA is TGCGCCAGCAGCTTGGCCGTTGGTAGAGGGGGTGGCTACACCTTC.

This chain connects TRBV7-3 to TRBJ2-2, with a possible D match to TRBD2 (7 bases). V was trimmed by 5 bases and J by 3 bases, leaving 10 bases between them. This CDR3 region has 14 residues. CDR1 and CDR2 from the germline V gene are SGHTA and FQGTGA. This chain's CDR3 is CASSQGGDTGELFF. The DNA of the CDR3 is TGTGCCAGCAGCCAAGGGGGGGACACCGGGGAGCTGTTTTTT. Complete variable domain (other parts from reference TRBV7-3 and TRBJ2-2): GAGVSQTPSNKVTEKGKYVELRCDPISGHTALYWYRQSLGQGPEFLIYFQGTGAADDSGLPNDRFFAVRPEGSVSTLKIQRTERGDSAVYLCASSQGGDTGELFFGEGSRLTVL.

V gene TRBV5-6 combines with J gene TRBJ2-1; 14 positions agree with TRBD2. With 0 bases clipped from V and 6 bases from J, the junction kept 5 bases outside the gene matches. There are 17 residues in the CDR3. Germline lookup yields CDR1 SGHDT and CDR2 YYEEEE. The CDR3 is CASSLGLAGGPFNEQFF. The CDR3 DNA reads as TGTGCCAGCAGCTTGGGACTAGCGGGAGGGCCGTTCAATGAGCAGTTCTTC.

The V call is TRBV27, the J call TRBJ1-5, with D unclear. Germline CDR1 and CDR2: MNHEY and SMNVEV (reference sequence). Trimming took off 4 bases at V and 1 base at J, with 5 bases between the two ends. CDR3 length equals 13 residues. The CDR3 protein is CASSSQSNQPQHF. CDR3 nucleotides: TGTGCCAGCAGTTCCCAAAGCAATCAGCCCCAGCATTTT.

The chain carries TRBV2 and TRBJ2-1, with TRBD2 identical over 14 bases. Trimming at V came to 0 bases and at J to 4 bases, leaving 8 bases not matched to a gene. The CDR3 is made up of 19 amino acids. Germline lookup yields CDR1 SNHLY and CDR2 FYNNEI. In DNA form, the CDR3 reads TGTGCCAGCAGTGAAGCGCTTCTGGGGACTAGCGGGGGATACAATGAGCAGTTCTTC. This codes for CASSEALLGTSGGYNEQFF.

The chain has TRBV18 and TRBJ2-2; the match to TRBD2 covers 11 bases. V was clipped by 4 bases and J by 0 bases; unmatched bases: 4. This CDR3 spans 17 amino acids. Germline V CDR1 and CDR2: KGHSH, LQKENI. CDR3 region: CASSRLAGGPNTGELFF. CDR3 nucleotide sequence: TGTGCCAGCTCACGTCTAGCGGGGGGCCCGAACACCGGGGAGCTGTTTTTT. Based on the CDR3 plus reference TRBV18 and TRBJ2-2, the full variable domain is NAGVMQNPRHLVRRRGQEARLRCSPMKGHSHVYWYRQLPEEGLKFMVYLQKENIIDESGMPKERFSAEFPKEGPSILRIQQVVRGDSAAYFCASSRLAGGPNTGELFFGEGSRLTVL.

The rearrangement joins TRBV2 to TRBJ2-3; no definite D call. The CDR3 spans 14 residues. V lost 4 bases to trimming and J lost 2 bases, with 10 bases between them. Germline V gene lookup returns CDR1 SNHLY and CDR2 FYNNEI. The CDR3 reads CASSVMGLTDTQYF. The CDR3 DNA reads TGTGCCAGCAGTGTCATGGGCCTCACAGATACGCAGTATTTT.

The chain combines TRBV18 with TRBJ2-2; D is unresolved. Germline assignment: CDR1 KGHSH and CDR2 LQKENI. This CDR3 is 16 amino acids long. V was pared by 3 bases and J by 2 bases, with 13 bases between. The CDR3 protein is CASSPYPSANTGELFF. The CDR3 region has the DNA TGTGCCAGCTCACCGTACCCGAGCGCCAACACCGGGGAGCTGTTTTTT.

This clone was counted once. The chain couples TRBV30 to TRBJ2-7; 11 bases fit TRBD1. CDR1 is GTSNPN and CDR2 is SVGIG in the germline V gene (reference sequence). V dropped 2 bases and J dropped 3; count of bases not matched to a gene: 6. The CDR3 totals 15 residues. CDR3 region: CAWSIGQGAFYEQYF. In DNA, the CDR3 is TGTGCCTGGAGTATCGGACAGGGGGCGTTCTACGAGCAGTACTTC.

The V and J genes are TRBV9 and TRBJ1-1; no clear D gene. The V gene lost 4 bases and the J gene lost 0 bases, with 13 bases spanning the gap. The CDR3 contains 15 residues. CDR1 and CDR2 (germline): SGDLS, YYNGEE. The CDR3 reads CASSPRAGLNTEAFF. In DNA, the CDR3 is TGTGCCAGCAGCCCGAGGGCGGGCTTGAACACTGAAGCTTTCTTT.

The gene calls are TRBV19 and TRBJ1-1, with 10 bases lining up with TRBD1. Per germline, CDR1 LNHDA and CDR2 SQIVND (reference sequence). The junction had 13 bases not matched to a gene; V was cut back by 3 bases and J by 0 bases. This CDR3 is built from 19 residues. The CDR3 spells CASSMSRRQGQGMNTEAFF. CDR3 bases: TGTGCCAGTAGTATGTCCAGGAGGCAGGGACAGGGGATGAACACTGAAGCTTTCTTT.

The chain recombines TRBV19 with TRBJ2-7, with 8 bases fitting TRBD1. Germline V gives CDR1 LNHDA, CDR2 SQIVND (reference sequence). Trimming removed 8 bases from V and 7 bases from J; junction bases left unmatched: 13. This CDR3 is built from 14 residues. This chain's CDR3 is CASSEDRASGEQYF. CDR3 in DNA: TGTGCCAGTTCGGAGGACAGGGCATCTGGGGAGCAGTACTTC.

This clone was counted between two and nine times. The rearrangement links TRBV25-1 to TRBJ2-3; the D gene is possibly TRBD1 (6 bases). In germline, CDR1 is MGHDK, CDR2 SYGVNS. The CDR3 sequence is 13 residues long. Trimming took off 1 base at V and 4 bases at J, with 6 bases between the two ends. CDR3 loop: CASSESGADTQYF. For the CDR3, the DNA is TGTGCCAGCAGTGAATCAGGGGCAGATACGCAGTATTTT.

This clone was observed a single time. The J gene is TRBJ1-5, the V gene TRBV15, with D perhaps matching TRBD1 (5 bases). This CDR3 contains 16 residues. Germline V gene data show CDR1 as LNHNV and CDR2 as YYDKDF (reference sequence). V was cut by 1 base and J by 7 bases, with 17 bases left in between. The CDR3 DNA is TGTGCCACCAGCAGAGCCCCTGGAGGGGACGACCAGCCCCAGCATTTT. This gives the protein CATSRAPGGDDQPQHF.